The rows below give T cell receptor beta chains drawn from one sample of a study of blood T cell repertoires in COVID-19. Assay used: immunoSEQ multiplex PCR; TCRdb lists only in-frame clones, some missing. The table has 84,000 or so clones, roughly 87% seen once. Sequences were obtained from peripheral blood. The receptors shown here come from a man aged 60-69 years with acute or convalescent COVID-19. The CDR3 runs from the conserved cysteine through the conserved F or W. Fields, in order: J gene, D gene, CDR3 length, clone size, V gene, CDR3 DNA, CDR3 protein. The D gene is left open where the match is weak. Size is stated for part of the rows, as once, few or many counts, or as a class when the clone is expanded.

j_call: TRBJ1-1
d_call: .
cdr3_length: 11
clone_size: .
v_call: TRBV18
cdr3_nt: TGTGCCAGCTCACCCGGGGCTGAAGCTTTCTTT
cdr3_aa: CASSPGAEAFF

j_call: TRBJ1-1
d_call: .
cdr3_length: 18
clone_size: .
v_call: TRBV5-4
cdr3_nt: TGTGCCAGCCTCAATTCCCCCAGAACAGGGATCTTCGGCACTGAAGCTTTCTTT
cdr3_aa: CASLNSPRTGIFGTEAFF

j_call: TRBJ1-2
d_call: TRBD1
cdr3_length: 14
clone_size: .
v_call: TRBV9
cdr3_nt: TGTGCCAGCAGCGTAGGAGGGACAGGGCGAGGCTACACCTTC
cdr3_aa: CASSVGGTGRGYTF

j_call: TRBJ2-7
d_call: TRBD1
cdr3_length: 14
clone_size: few
v_call: TRBV10-2
cdr3_nt: TGCGCCAGCAGTGACCTCCAGGGGGCCCACGAGCAGTACTTC
cdr3_aa: CASSDLQGAHEQYF

j_call: TRBJ2-1
d_call: TRBD2
cdr3_length: 15
clone_size: .
v_call: TRBV7-2
cdr3_nt: TGTGCCAGCAGCCCAGAAGCGGGGGTTTACAATGAGCAGTTCTTC
cdr3_aa: CASSPEAGVYNEQFF

j_call: TRBJ1-1
d_call: TRBD1
cdr3_length: 14
clone_size: .
v_call: TRBV2
cdr3_nt: TGTGCCAGCAGTCTCTTCAGGGGGGAGACTGAAGCTTTCTTT
cdr3_aa: CASSLFRGETEAFF

j_call: TRBJ1-1
d_call: .
cdr3_length: 15
clone_size: .
v_call: TRBV6-5
cdr3_nt: TGTGCCAGCAGCCGCTCCGGGGGGAAGAGCACTGAAGCTTTCTTT
cdr3_aa: CASSRSGGKSTEAFF

j_call: TRBJ1-4
d_call: .
cdr3_length: 16
clone_size: .
v_call: TRBV5-1
cdr3_nt: TGCGCCAGCAGTCAATCCGGAGGGTTGACTAATGAAAAACTGTTTTTT
cdr3_aa: CASSQSGGLTNEKLFF

j_call: TRBJ2-7
d_call: .
cdr3_length: 11
clone_size: .
v_call: TRBV13
cdr3_nt: TGTGCCAGCAGCCTAATCGGGGAGCAGTACTTC
cdr3_aa: CASSLIGEQYF

j_call: TRBJ2-7
d_call: TRBD2
cdr3_length: 19
clone_size: .
v_call: TRBV3-1/TRBV3-2
cdr3_nt: TGTGCCAGCAGCCCGAAACTGCCTCGGACTAGCGGGGCCTCCTACGAGCAGTACTTC
cdr3_aa: CASSPKLPRTSGASYEQYF

j_call: TRBJ2-1
d_call: TRBD1
cdr3_length: 15
clone_size: once
v_call: TRBV7-6
cdr3_nt: TGTGCCAGCAGCTCCCGGGACAGGGAGGAGAATGAGCAGTTCTTC
cdr3_aa: CASSSRDREENEQFF

j_call: TRBJ1-1
d_call: .
cdr3_length: 15
clone_size: .
v_call: TRBV2
cdr3_nt: TGTGCCAGCAGGACTCGGTCGGCGGGGAACACTGAAGCTTTCTTT
cdr3_aa: CASRTRSAGNTEAFF

j_call: TRBJ1-2
d_call: .
cdr3_length: 13
clone_size: .
v_call: TRBV10-3
cdr3_nt: TGTGCCATCACCTCAAGTTTAGGCGCCGAGGATACCTTC
cdr3_aa: CAITSSLGAEDTF

j_call: TRBJ2-2
d_call: TRBD1
cdr3_length: 16
clone_size: .
v_call: TRBV29-1
cdr3_nt: TGCAGCGCGATGACAGGGACGATAAAAGAAGCCGGGGAGCTGTTTTTT
cdr3_aa: CSAMTGTIKEAGELFF

j_call: TRBJ1-6
d_call: .
cdr3_length: 13
clone_size: .
v_call: TRBV6-4
cdr3_nt: TGTGCCAGCAGTGACTCGGGCAATTCACCCCTCCACTTT
cdr3_aa: CASSDSGNSPLHF

j_call: TRBJ2-7
d_call: TRBD1
cdr3_length: 15
clone_size: .
v_call: TRBV5-6
cdr3_nt: TGTGCCAGCAGCTTGGGGCCGGGACAGGGCTACGAGCAGTACTTC
cdr3_aa: CASSLGPGQGYEQYF

j_call: TRBJ2-1
d_call: TRBD1
cdr3_length: 14
clone_size: .
v_call: TRBV15
cdr3_nt: TGTGCCACCAGCCAGGGGGTAAATTACAATGAGCAGTTCTTC
cdr3_aa: CATSQGVNYNEQFF

j_call: TRBJ1-2
d_call: .
cdr3_length: 14
clone_size: .
v_call: TRBV5-6
cdr3_nt: TGTGCCAGCAGCTTGGTGTCAGGGACTTATGGCTACACCTTC
cdr3_aa: CASSLVSGTYGYTF

j_call: TRBJ1-2
d_call: .
cdr3_length: 14
clone_size: .
v_call: TRBV15
cdr3_nt: TGTGCCACCAGCAGGGACAGACAGGCCTATGGCTACACCTTC
cdr3_aa: CATSRDRQAYGYTF

j_call: TRBJ1-2
d_call: TRBD1
cdr3_length: 14
clone_size: few
v_call: TRBV4-1
cdr3_nt: TGCGCCAGCAGCCAAGGTCAGGGGGCAGAAGGCTACACCTTC
cdr3_aa: CASSQGQGAEGYTF

j_call: TRBJ1-5
d_call: .
cdr3_length: 15
clone_size: .
v_call: TRBV4-3
cdr3_nt: TGCGCCAGCAGCCAAGAGGCGGGGGCCGGGCAGCCCCAGCATTTT
cdr3_aa: CASSQEAGAGQPQHF

j_call: TRBJ1-6
d_call: .
cdr3_length: 15
clone_size: .
v_call: TRBV4-3
cdr3_nt: TGCGCCAGCAGCCAAGTTCCCCTAACGAATTCACCCCTCCACTTT
cdr3_aa: CASSQVPLTNSPLHF

j_call: TRBJ2-2
d_call: .
cdr3_length: 11
clone_size: .
v_call: TRBV29-1
cdr3_nt: TGCAGCGTGAGAGACACCGGGGAGCTGTTTTTT
cdr3_aa: CSVRDTGELFF

j_call: TRBJ2-1
d_call: .
cdr3_length: 14
clone_size: .
v_call: TRBV5-5
cdr3_nt: TGTGCCAGCAGCTCGTCCGGGACTTACAATGAGCAGTTCTTC
cdr3_aa: CASSSSGTYNEQFF

j_call: TRBJ1-2
d_call: .
cdr3_length: 16
clone_size: .
v_call: TRBV7-2
cdr3_nt: TGTGCCAGCAGCTTAGTTTCAGGGGCCCAGAACTATGGCTACACCTTC
cdr3_aa: CASSLVSGAQNYGYTF

j_call: TRBJ2-2
d_call: TRBD2
cdr3_length: 17
clone_size: .
v_call: TRBV9
cdr3_nt: TGTGCCAGCAGCTTAGGGGGACTAGCGGGGTACACCGGGGAGCTGTTTTTT
cdr3_aa: CASSLGGLAGYTGELFF

j_call: TRBJ1-2
d_call: TRBD1
cdr3_length: 14
clone_size: .
v_call: TRBV28
cdr3_nt: TGTGCCAGCAGTTTATTCGGACAGGGCGAGGGCTACACCTTC
cdr3_aa: CASSLFGQGEGYTF

j_call: TRBJ2-3
d_call: TRBD2
cdr3_length: 17
clone_size: .
v_call: TRBV7-3
cdr3_nt: TGTGCCAGCAGCTCCCCGACTAGCGGGGGGATCACAGATACGCAGTATTTT
cdr3_aa: CASSSPTSGGITDTQYF

j_call: TRBJ1-5
d_call: .
cdr3_length: 15
clone_size: .
v_call: TRBV15
cdr3_nt: TGTGCCACCAGCAGAGCCCCAGTAAACAATCAGCCCCAGCATTTT
cdr3_aa: CATSRAPVNNQPQHF

j_call: TRBJ2-5
d_call: TRBD2
cdr3_length: 13
clone_size: .
v_call: TRBV3-1/TRBV3-2
cdr3_nt: TGTGCCAGCAGTGGAGGGCGGGGGGAGACCCAGTACTTC
cdr3_aa: CASSGGRGETQYF

j_call: TRBJ2-7
d_call: TRBD1
cdr3_length: 14
clone_size: .
v_call: TRBV20-1
cdr3_nt: TGCAGTGCTAGTAGGGGACAGACTGACTACGAGCAGTACTTC
cdr3_aa: CSASRGQTDYEQYF

j_call: TRBJ1-1
d_call: TRBD1
cdr3_length: 16
clone_size: once
v_call: TRBV27
cdr3_nt: TGTGCCAGCAGTTTCCTTCGGACAGGGGGCTTCACTGAAGCTTTCTTT
cdr3_aa: CASSFLRTGGFTEAFF

j_call: TRBJ1-1
d_call: .
cdr3_length: 14
clone_size: .
v_call: TRBV19
cdr3_nt: TGTGCCAGTAGTCGACGACAGGAGAACACTGAAGCTTTCTTT
cdr3_aa: CASSRRQENTEAFF

j_call: TRBJ1-2
d_call: .
cdr3_length: 15
clone_size: .
v_call: TRBV6-2/TRBV6-3
cdr3_nt: TGTGCCAGCAGTTACTCGGCAGGGCCCCTTTATGGCTACACCTTC
cdr3_aa: CASSYSAGPLYGYTF

j_call: TRBJ2-2
d_call: .
cdr3_length: 14
clone_size: .
v_call: TRBV13
cdr3_nt: TGTGCCAGCAGCTCTCAAAAGGAGACCGGGGAGCTGTTTTTT
cdr3_aa: CASSSQKETGELFF

j_call: TRBJ1-4
d_call: .
cdr3_length: 13
clone_size: .
v_call: TRBV25-1
cdr3_nt: TGTGCCAGCAGCGAGACAGTAAGCGAAAAACTGTTTTTT
cdr3_aa: CASSETVSEKLFF

j_call: TRBJ1-1
d_call: TRBD1
cdr3_length: 13
clone_size: .
v_call: TRBV6-6
cdr3_nt: TGTGCCGGCGGGACAGAAGTGAACACTGAAGCTTTCTTT
cdr3_aa: CAGGTEVNTEAFF

j_call: TRBJ2-2
d_call: TRBD1
cdr3_length: 16
clone_size: once
v_call: TRBV25-1
cdr3_nt: TGTGCCAGCAGTGATAAGGGGGCGAGTAACACCGGGGAGCTGTTTTTT
cdr3_aa: CASSDKGASNTGELFF

j_call: TRBJ1-1
d_call: .
cdr3_length: 13
clone_size: once
v_call: TRBV6-5
cdr3_nt: TGTGCCAGCGGCCCGCCAGGGCCCGCTGAAGCTTTCTTT
cdr3_aa: CASGPPGPAEAFF

j_call: TRBJ2-1
d_call: .
cdr3_length: 13
clone_size: .
v_call: TRBV24-1
cdr3_nt: TGTGCCACCAGTGACCGTACAGGGCTCGAGCAGTTCTTC
cdr3_aa: CATSDRTGLEQFF

j_call: TRBJ1-1
d_call: .
cdr3_length: 12
clone_size: .
v_call: TRBV19
cdr3_nt: TGTGCCAGTAGTGATCTAAACACTGAAGCTTTCTTT
cdr3_aa: CASSDLNTEAFF

j_call: TRBJ1-1
d_call: .
cdr3_length: 15
clone_size: few
v_call: TRBV2
cdr3_nt: TGTGCCAGCAGACCTTCAGGACAGCGGAACACTGAAGCTTTCTTT
cdr3_aa: CASRPSGQRNTEAFF

j_call: TRBJ1-2
d_call: .
cdr3_length: 13
clone_size: .
v_call: TRBV2
cdr3_nt: TGTGCCAGCAGTGAACAGGGTCTGAGTGGCTACACCTTC
cdr3_aa: CASSEQGLSGYTF

j_call: TRBJ1-1
d_call: .
cdr3_length: 15
clone_size: .
v_call: TRBV11-2
cdr3_nt: TGTGCCAGCAGCTTTATGACAGGCGGTGGCACTGAAGCTTTCTTT
cdr3_aa: CASSFMTGGGTEAFF

j_call: TRBJ1-1
d_call: .
cdr3_length: 14
clone_size: .
v_call: TRBV27
cdr3_nt: TGTGCCAGCAGACTAAGGTTGAGGAACACTGAAGCTTTCTTT
cdr3_aa: CASRLRLRNTEAFF

j_call: TRBJ2-1
d_call: TRBD2
cdr3_length: 14
clone_size: .
v_call: TRBV11-3
cdr3_nt: TGTGCCAGCAGCTTGGGCGGGGGGGCCCGGGAGCAGTTCTTC
cdr3_aa: CASSLGGGAREQFF

j_call: TRBJ2-1
d_call: .
cdr3_length: 16
clone_size: .
v_call: TRBV18
cdr3_nt: TGTGCCAGCTCACCACCCGCCGGGGACTCCTACAATGAGCAGTTCTTC
cdr3_aa: CASSPPAGDSYNEQFF

j_call: TRBJ2-3
d_call: .
cdr3_length: 11
clone_size: .
v_call: TRBV13
cdr3_nt: TGTGCCAGCAGCCCGGGGGATACGCAGTATTTT
cdr3_aa: CASSPGDTQYF

j_call: TRBJ1-5
d_call: TRBD1
cdr3_length: 18
clone_size: .
v_call: TRBV7-2
cdr3_nt: TGTGCCAGCAGCTTAGTATCAGTCGGGACAGGGGGCAATCAGCCCCAGCATTTT
cdr3_aa: CASSLVSVGTGGNQPQHF

j_call: TRBJ2-1
d_call: .
cdr3_length: 14
clone_size: .
v_call: TRBV6-2/TRBV6-3
cdr3_nt: TGTGCCAGCAGTTATACTGAAACCTACAATGAGCAGTTCTTC
cdr3_aa: CASSYTETYNEQFF

j_call: TRBJ1-1
d_call: TRBD1
cdr3_length: 15
clone_size: .
v_call: TRBV19
cdr3_nt: TGTGCCAGTAGTCCCCGGGACAGTAGGAGAACTGAAGCTTTCTTT
cdr3_aa: CASSPRDSRRTEAFF

j_call: TRBJ2-1
d_call: TRBD2
cdr3_length: 17
clone_size: .
v_call: TRBV10-1
cdr3_nt: TGCGCCAGCAGTGACGTACGGGGGTCTAGCGGCTACAATGAGCAGTTCTTC
cdr3_aa: CASSDVRGSSGYNEQFF

j_call: TRBJ1-5
d_call: .
cdr3_length: 15
clone_size: .
v_call: TRBV2
cdr3_nt: TGTGCCAGCAGTGAAGATCAGGGAAGCAATCAGCCCCAGCATTTT
cdr3_aa: CASSEDQGSNQPQHF

j_call: TRBJ1-2
d_call: .
cdr3_length: 13
clone_size: .
v_call: TRBV29-1
cdr3_nt: TGCAGCGCTGGGGACTCCGGAGGCTATGGCTACACCTTC
cdr3_aa: CSAGDSGGYGYTF

j_call: TRBJ1-1
d_call: TRBD1
cdr3_length: 16
clone_size: .
v_call: TRBV14
cdr3_nt: TGTGCCAGCAGCCCCCGGACAGGTGGAGGGAACACTGAAGCTTTCTTT
cdr3_aa: CASSPRTGGGNTEAFF

j_call: TRBJ2-1
d_call: TRBD2
cdr3_length: 15
clone_size: .
v_call: TRBV9
cdr3_nt: TGTGCCAGCAGCGATAGCGGGGGGGCCTACAATGAGCAGTTCTTC
cdr3_aa: CASSDSGGAYNEQFF

j_call: TRBJ2-7
d_call: .
cdr3_length: 14
clone_size: .
v_call: TRBV6-5
cdr3_nt: TGTGCCAGCAGTTACCGCGGGCGAGCCTACGAGCAGTACTTC
cdr3_aa: CASSYRGRAYEQYF